The 15 T cell receptor beta chains presented below share a single source sample, sequenced in a study of T cells in Graves' hyperthyroidism and ophthalmopathy. It was RNA transcripts that yielded the amplified TCR beta CDR3 regions. HTBI primers were the set used in a first-round RT-PCR of the TCR CDR3. MiXCR was run by TCRdb on the multiplex PCR reads, yielding one entry per CDR3 protein. Of approximately 600,000 distinct CDR3 sequences detected, less than 25% appear once; the ten largest clones hold 34%. The sample taken for sequencing was blood. The receptors stem from a man aged 30 to 45 with Graves' ophthalmopathy.

This chain uses TRBV7-9 with TRBJ2-2; D call uncertain. The CDR3 spans 11 residues. The V and J ends lost 5 bases and 7 bases respectively, with 5 bases between them. The germline CDR1 and CDR2 sequences are SEHNR and FQNEAQ (reference sequence). The CDR3 here is CASSVLGELFF. In DNA, the CDR3 is TGTGCCAGCAGCGTTCTCGGGGAGCTGTTTTTT.

This clonotype was seen a handful of times. The rearrangement joins TRBV20-1 to TRBJ1-1; no clear D gene. Germline lookup yields CDR1 DFQATT and CDR2 SNEGSKA (reference sequence). The CDR3 length is 15 residues. Trimming removed 5 bases from V and 0 bases from J, with 16 bases in between. The CDR3 region is CSAGEWSRMNTEAFF. The CDR3 nucleotides are TGCAGTGCTGGGGAGTGGTCTCGAATGAACACTGAAGCTTTCTTT.

This chain connects TRBV28 to TRBJ2-7; a weak D match, TRBD2 (5 bases). CDR1 and CDR2 from the germline V gene are MDHEN and SYDVKM. Deletions cut 9 bases from V and 1 base from J, with 16 bases between. The CDR3 is made up of 14 amino acids. The CDR3 region has the DNA TGTGCCAGTTCGATAGGGAGCCGTTCCTACGAGCAGTACTTC. It yields the protein CASSIGSRSYEQYF.

There are many counts of this clonotype. The chain couples TRBV11-2 to TRBJ2-1; the match to TRBD2 covers 9 bases. Germline assignment: CDR1 SGHAT and CDR2 FQNNGV. The CDR3 extends over 16 amino acids. V dropped 4 bases and J dropped 6; count of bases not matched to a gene: 10. CDR3 DNA: TGTGCCAGCAGCTCGCCTAGCGGGATGAGGACCAATGAGCAGTTCTTC. Translating gives CASSSPSGMRTNEQFF.

V and J are TRBV6-1 and TRBJ2-3, with 7 bases matching TRBD2. CDR1 is MNHNS, CDR2 SASEGT, per germline. CDR3 size: 14 residues. J lost 6 bases, V lost 2 bases, and 5 bases had no gene match. The CDR3 DNA follows: TGTGCCAGCAGTGAAATTGCGGGAGTGGATACGCAGTATTTT. It codes for CASSEIAGVDTQYF.

The sample holds a few counts of this clonotype. The chain couples TRBV7-9 to TRBJ2-5, with 8 bases matching TRBD2. The J segment lost 2 bases and the V segment lost 4 bases, leaving 9 bases of the junction unmatched. The CDR3 is 16 amino acids. The germline gives CDR1 SEHNR, CDR2 FQNEAQ (reference sequence). DNA of the CDR3: TGTGCCAGCAGCTCGAAGCAACTAGCGGCACAAGAGACCCAGTACTTC. This gives the protein CASSSKQLAAQETQYF.

There are many counts of this clonotype. CDR3 loop: CASSILPVGPYEQYF. The CDR3 bases are TGTGCCAGCAGTATTCTACCAGTGGGGCCCTACGAGCAGTACTTC. The J gene is TRBJ2-7, the V gene TRBV6-1; possible D gene TRBD1, 5 bases. Looked up from germline, CDR1 is MNHNS and CDR2 is SASEGT. The length of the CDR3 is 15 residues. The V end lost 5 bases, the J end lost 2 bases, and 16 bases lay between the germline ends.

This chain connects TRBV7-9 to TRBJ2-1, with no clear D. Trimming shortened V by 6 bases and J by 12 bases, and 15 bases separated the two germline ends. The germline gives CDR1 SEHNR, CDR2 FQNEAQ (reference sequence). This CDR3 is 12 amino acids long. The CDR3: CASSSRRASQFF. CDR3 DNA sequence: TGTGCCAGCAGTTCAAGAAGGGCCTCGCAGTTCTTC.

Many counts were recorded for this clonotype. The chain combines TRBV7-3 with TRBJ2-7, with D maybe TRBD2 (5 bases). Germline CDR1 reads SGHTA; CDR2 reads FQGTGA. The CDR3 has 16 residues. V was shortened by 0 bases and J by 3 bases, with 15 bases between the two germline ends. The CDR3 reads CASSLTMPAALYEQYF. The CDR3 coding sequence is TGTGCCAGCAGCTTAACAATGCCAGCGGCCCTCTACGAGCAGTACTTC.

This clonotype has a count of ten or more. This chain links TRBV12-3 or TRBV12-4 with TRBJ2-5; D remains unclear. This CDR3 is built from 14 residues. V was cut by 3 bases and J by 5 bases, with 13 bases left in between. The CDR3 protein is CASSLSRMMETQYF. DNA for the CDR3: TGTGCCAGCAGTTTGTCGAGGATGATGGAGACCCAGTACTTC.

This clonotype was counted between two and nine times. This chain connects TRBV12-3 or TRBV12-4 to TRBJ1-2, with 7 bases aligning to TRBD1. With V trimmed by 6 bases and J by 1 base, 2 bases remained unmatched. The CDR3 loop spans 13 amino acids. The CDR3 spells CASRSGGNYGYTF. In DNA form, the CDR3 reads TGTGCCAGCAGGTCAGGGGGTAACTATGGCTACACCTTC.

The chain recombines TRBV27 with TRBJ2-1; either TRBD1 or TRBD2 may fit D (5 bases each). This CDR3 is built from 15 residues. The germline V gene encodes CDR1 MNHEY and CDR2 SMNVEV (reference sequence). V dropped 5 bases and J dropped 8 bases, with 19 bases sitting between them. CDR3 region: CASSPRTRGADEQFF. CDR3 DNA sequence: TGTGCCAGCAGTCCTCGGACACGGGGCGCGGATGAGCAGTTCTTC.

This clonotype was recorded many times. The chain employs TRBV18 and TRBJ2-1, with 10 bases that match TRBD2. The germline gives CDR1 KGHSH, CDR2 LQKENI. The V and J ends lost 5 bases and 7 bases, in that order; junction bases with no gene match: 8. CDR3 size: 15 residues. In DNA form, the CDR3 reads TGTGCCAGCTCAGGACCTAGCGGGAGCGAGAATGAGCAGTTCTTC. It codes for CASSGPSGSENEQFF.

In this sample, this clonotype turned up a few times. The rearrangement links TRBV5-1 to TRBJ2-5; D not certain. This CDR3 has 14 amino acids. In germline, CDR1 is SGHRS, CDR2 YFSETQ. V lost 0 bases and J 1 base, leaving 7 bases between the germline ends. In DNA form, the CDR3 reads TGCGCCAGCAGCTTGGGGGAATTCCAAGAGACCCAGTACTTC. The encoded protein is CASSLGEFQETQYF.

This clonotype was counted many times. The chain has TRBV18 and TRBJ1-1; D not certain. Germline V gene sequence: CDR1 KGHSH, CDR2 LQKENI. The V end was cut by 1 base, the J end by 3 bases, with 12 bases between. The CDR3 contains 15 residues. The CDR3 sequence: CASSPRGTRDTEAFF. The CDR3, as DNA: TGTGCCAGCTCACCACGGGGAACGAGGGACACTGAAGCTTTCTTT.